A selection of T cell receptor beta chains follows, all from one sample in a study of blood T cell repertoires in COVID-19. Data came from immunoSEQ multiplex PCR; TCRdb stores just in-frame clones and leaves some out. The sample contains about 190,000 clones, roughly four fifths of which appear only once. Sequenced material: peripheral blood. These TCRs come from a woman aged 25 to 39 with acute or convalescent COVID-19. The CDR3 runs from the conserved cysteine through the conserved F or W. D genes are given only for firm matches. Clone size is given for some rows only: seen once, a few or many times, or a class if the clone is expanded.

V gene,D gene,clone size,J gene,CDR3 DNA,CDR3 protein
TRBV6-6,NA,NA,TRBJ2-6,TGTGCCAGCACGCGCTCTGGGGCCAACGTCCTGACTTTC,CASTRSGANVLTF
TRBV20-1,TRBD2,NA,TRBJ2-7,TGCAGTGCTAGTACTAGCGGGGGTTTTGAGCAGTACTTC,CSASTSGGFEQYF
TRBV12-3/TRBV12-4,NA,NA,TRBJ1-2,TGTGCCAGCAGTGATACCCCCCGAGGGAGCTACACCTTC,CASSDTPRGSYTF
TRBV27,NA,NA,TRBJ1-1,TGTGCCAGCAGTCTGATTGAGGGCACTGAAGCTTTCTTT,CASSLIEGTEAFF
TRBV28,NA,NA,TRBJ1-4,TGTGCCACCAGCACCTGGGGGCAGTCAACTAATGAAAAACTGTTTTTT,CATSTWGQSTNEKLFF
TRBV7-9,NA,NA,TRBJ1-4,TGTGCCAGCAGCTACGACGGACAGATAAATGAAAAACTGTTTTTT,CASSYDGQINEKLFF
TRBV30,NA,NA,TRBJ1-1,TGTGCCTGGAGTGGGAGACAGCGGAACACTGAAGCTTTCTTT,CAWSGRQRNTEAFF
TRBV5-4,TRBD2,NA,TRBJ2-3,TGTGCCAGCAGCCGTCCTAGCGGGAGTTTTGGCACAGATACGCAGTATTTT,CASSRPSGSFGTDTQYF
TRBV19,TRBD1,NA,TRBJ1-2,TGTGCCAGTAGTATCACAGGGGACCCGCTTTATGGCTACACCTTC,CASSITGDPLYGYTF
TRBV27,NA,once,TRBJ1-2,TGTGCCAGCAGCCCTTTCGGGGTAGGCTATGGCTACACCTTC,CASSPFGVGYGYTF
TRBV13,TRBD1,NA,TRBJ1-3,TGTGCCAGCAGGGGACAGGGAAACACCATATATTTT,CASRGQGNTIYF
TRBV7-2,TRBD2,NA,TRBJ2-5,TGTGCCAGCAGCCCTGGACTAGCGGGAGTAGAGACCCAGTACTTC,CASSPGLAGVETQYF
TRBV19,TRBD2,few,TRBJ2-2,TGTGCCAGTAGTCTCATTAGCGGGGCCGGGGAGCTGTTTTTT,CASSLISGAGELFF
TRBV9,NA,NA,TRBJ2-2,TGTGCCAGCAGCGCCCTCCCGCGCACCGGGGAGCTGTTTTTT,CASSALPRTGELFF
TRBV7-9,NA,once,TRBJ1-1,TGTGCCAGCAGCCCGAGAGCTCAGGGGAGAGGGACTGAAGCTTTCTTT,CASSPRAQGRGTEAFF
TRBV4-3,NA,NA,TRBJ1-2,TGCGCCAGCAGCCAAGCTTCTAGGGAGGGGGGCTACACCTTC,CASSQASREGGYTF
TRBV7-8,TRBD2,NA,TRBJ2-1,TGTGCCAGCAGCGACTTTGGACTAGCGGGATACGATGAGCAGTTCTTC,CASSDFGLAGYDEQFF
TRBV7-8,TRBD1,NA,TRBJ2-7,TGTGCCAGCAGTGTAGTCGACAGGGGGCTCTCCGAGCAGTACTTC,CASSVVDRGLSEQYF
TRBV18,NA,NA,TRBJ1-2,TGTGCCAGCTCACTTAGCTCTGAGGCCCCCGGAATTCACCCGCCGATCAGCTACACCTTC,CASSLSSEAPGIHPPISYTF
TRBV30,TRBD1,NA,TRBJ2-2,TGTGCCTGGGGACAGGGCTCCCCCGGGGAGCTGTTTTTT,CAWGQGSPGELFF
TRBV5-6,NA,once,TRBJ2-3,TGTGCCAGCAGCGGGGGGATTGCAGATACGCAGTATTTT,CASSGGIADTQYF
TRBV9,TRBD2,NA,TRBJ2-4,TGTGCCAGCAGCGTAGATGGTAGCGGGAGTGGAGCCAAAAACATTCAGTACTTC,CASSVDGSGSGAKNIQYF
TRBV10-2,NA,NA,TRBJ2-1,TGCGCCAGCAGCGCCAAGCGGGAGCAGTTCTTC,CASSAKREQFF